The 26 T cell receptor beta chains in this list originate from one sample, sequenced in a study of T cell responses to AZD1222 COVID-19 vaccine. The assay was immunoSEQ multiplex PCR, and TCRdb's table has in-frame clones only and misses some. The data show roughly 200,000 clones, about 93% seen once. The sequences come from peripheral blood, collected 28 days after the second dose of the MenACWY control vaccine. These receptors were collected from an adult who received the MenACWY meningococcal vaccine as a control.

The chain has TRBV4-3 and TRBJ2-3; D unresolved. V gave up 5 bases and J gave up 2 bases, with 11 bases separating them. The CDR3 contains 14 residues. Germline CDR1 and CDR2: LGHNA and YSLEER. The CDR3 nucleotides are TGCGCCAGCAGCAGGGTCCCATCCACAGATACGCAGTATTTT. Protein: CASSRVPSTDTQYF.

CDR3 loop: CASSPRGGSYGYTF. The CDR3 DNA follows: TGTGCCAGTAGTCCCAGGGGGGGCTCCTATGGCTACACCTTC. The chain joins TRBV19 to TRBJ1-2; TRBD1 agrees at 7 bases. J lost 4 bases, V lost 5 bases, and 7 bases had no gene match. From germline, CDR1 is LNHDA and CDR2 SQIVND (reference sequence). The CDR3 is made up of 14 amino acids. The full variable domain, rest sourced from reference TRBV19 and TRBJ1-2, is DGGITQSPKYLFRKEGQNVTLSCEQNLNHDAMYWYRQDPGQGLRLIYYSQIVNDFQKGDIAEGYSVSREKKESFPLTVTSAQKNPTAFYLCASSPRGGSYGYTFGSGTRLTVV.

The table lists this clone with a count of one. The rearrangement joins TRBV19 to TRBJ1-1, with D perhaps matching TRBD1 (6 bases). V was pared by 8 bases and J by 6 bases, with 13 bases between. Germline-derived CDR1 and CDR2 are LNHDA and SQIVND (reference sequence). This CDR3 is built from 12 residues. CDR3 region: CASQGAGAEAFF. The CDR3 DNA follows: TGTGCCAGTCAAGGGGCAGGGGCTGAAGCTTTCTTT.

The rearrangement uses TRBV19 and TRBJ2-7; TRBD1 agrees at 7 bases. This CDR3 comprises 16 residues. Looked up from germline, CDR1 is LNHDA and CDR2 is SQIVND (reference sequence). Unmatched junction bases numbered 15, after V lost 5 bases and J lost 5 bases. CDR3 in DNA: TGTGCCAGTAGTCCCCTCCTTCTATCGACAGGGAACGAGCAGTACTTC. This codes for CASSPLLLSTGNEQYF.

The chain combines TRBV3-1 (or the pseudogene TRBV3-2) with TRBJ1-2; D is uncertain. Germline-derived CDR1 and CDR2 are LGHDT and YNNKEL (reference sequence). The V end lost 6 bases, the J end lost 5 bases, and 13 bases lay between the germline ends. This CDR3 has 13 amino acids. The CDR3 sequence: CASRPAATYGYTF. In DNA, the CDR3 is TGTGCCAGCAGGCCGGCAGCAACATATGGCTACACCTTC.

The CDR3 region has the DNA TGTGCCAGCAGGGGTGCGAACACCGGGGAGCTGTTTTTT. It specifies CASRGANTGELFF. V gene TRBV27 combines with J gene TRBJ2-2; unclear D gene. The V end lost 6 bases, the J end lost 0 bases, and 5 bases lay between the germline ends. Germline V gene data show CDR1 as MNHEY and CDR2 as SMNVEV (reference sequence). The CDR3 covers 13 residues.

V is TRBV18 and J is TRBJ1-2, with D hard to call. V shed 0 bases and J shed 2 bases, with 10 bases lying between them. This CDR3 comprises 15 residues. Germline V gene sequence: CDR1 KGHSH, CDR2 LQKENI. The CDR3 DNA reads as TGTGCCAGCTCACCACCCGGGCGGCCGAACTATGGCTACACCTTC. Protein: CASSPPGRPNYGYTF.

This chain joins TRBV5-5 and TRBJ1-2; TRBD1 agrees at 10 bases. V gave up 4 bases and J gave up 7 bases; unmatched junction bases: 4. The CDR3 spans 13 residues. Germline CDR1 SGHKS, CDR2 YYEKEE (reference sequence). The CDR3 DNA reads TGTGCCAGCAGCCCACGGGACAGGGGTGGCTACACCTTC. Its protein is CASSPRDRGGYTF.

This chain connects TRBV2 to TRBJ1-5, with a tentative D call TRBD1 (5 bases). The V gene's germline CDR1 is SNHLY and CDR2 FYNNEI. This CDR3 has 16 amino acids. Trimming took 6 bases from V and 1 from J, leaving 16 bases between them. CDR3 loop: CASSQVPGRSNQPQHF. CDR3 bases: TGTGCCAGCAGCCAGGTTCCGGGACGAAGCAATCAGCCCCAGCATTTT. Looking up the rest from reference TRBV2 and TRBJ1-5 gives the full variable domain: EPEVTQTPSHQVTQMGQEVILRCVPISNHLYFYWYRQILGQKVEFLVSFYNNEISEKSEIFDDQFSVERPDGSNFTLKIRSTKLEDSAMYFCASSQVPGRSNQPQHFGDGTRLSIL.

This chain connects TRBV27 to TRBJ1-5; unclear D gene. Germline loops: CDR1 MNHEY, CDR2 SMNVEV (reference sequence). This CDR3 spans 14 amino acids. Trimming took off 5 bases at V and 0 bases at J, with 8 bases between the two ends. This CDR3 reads CASSVTDSNQPQHF. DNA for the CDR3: TGTGCCAGCAGTGTCACAGATAGCAATCAGCCCCAGCATTTT.

CDR3 in amino acids: CASSSRDSNQPQHF. The CDR3 region has the DNA TGTGCCAGCAGCTCCCGGGACAGCAATCAGCCCCAGCATTTT. This chain connects TRBV5-4 to TRBJ1-5; tentative D call: TRBD1 (5 bases). The germline V and J ends were trimmed by 3 bases and 1 base, with 8 bases remaining between them. The CDR3 is 14 residues long. Germline CDR1 reads SGHNT; CDR2 reads YYREEE (reference sequence). Based on the CDR3 plus reference TRBV5-4 and TRBJ1-5, the full variable domain is ETGVTQSPTHLIKTRGQQVTLRCSSQSGHNTVSWYQQALGQGPQFIFQYYREEENGRGNFPPRFSGLQFPNYSSELNVNALELDDSALYLCASSSRDSNQPQHFGDGTRLSIL.

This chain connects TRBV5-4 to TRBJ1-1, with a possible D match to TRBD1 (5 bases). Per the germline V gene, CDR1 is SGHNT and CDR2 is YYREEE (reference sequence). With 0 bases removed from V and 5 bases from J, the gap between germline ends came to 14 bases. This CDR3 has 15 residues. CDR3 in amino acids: CASSLDSGWGTEAFF. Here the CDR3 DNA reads TGTGCCAGCAGCTTGGATTCCGGGTGGGGGACTGAAGCTTTCTTT.

The CDR3 protein is CASSLDQGGEQYF. Written as DNA, the CDR3 is TGCGCCAGCAGCTTGGATCAGGGGGGCGAGCAGTACTTC. V usage is TRBV5-1 and J usage is TRBJ2-7; possibly TRBD1 for D (7 bases). Germline lookup yields CDR1 SGHRS and CDR2 YFSETQ. V was cut by 0 bases and J by 6 bases, with 10 bases left in between. This CDR3 is built from 13 residues.

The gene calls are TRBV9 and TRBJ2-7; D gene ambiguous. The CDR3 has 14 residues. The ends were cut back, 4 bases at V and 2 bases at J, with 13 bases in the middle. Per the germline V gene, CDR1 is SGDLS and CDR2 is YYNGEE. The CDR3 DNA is TGTGCCAGCAGCTACGGACGGATGGCCTACGAGCAGTACTTC. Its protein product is CASSYGRMAYEQYF. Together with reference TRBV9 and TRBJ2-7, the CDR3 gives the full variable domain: DSGVTQTPKHLITATGQRVTLRCSPRSGDLSVYWYQQSLDQGLQFLIQYYNGEERAKGNILERFSAQQFPDLHSELNLSSLELGDSALYFCASSYGRMAYEQYFGPGTRLTVT.

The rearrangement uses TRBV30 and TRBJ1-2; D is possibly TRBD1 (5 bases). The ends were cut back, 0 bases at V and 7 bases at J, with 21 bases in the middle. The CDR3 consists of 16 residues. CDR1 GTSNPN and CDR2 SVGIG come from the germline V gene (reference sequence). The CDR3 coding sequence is TGTGCCTGGAGTGTACTGCCCTCCAGGGCGGTGGGTGGCTACACCTTC. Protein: CAWSVLPSRAVGGYTF. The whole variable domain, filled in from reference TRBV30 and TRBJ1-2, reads SQTIHQWPATLVQPVGSPLSLECTVEGTSNPNLYWYRQAAGRGLQLLFYSVGIGQISSEVPQNLSASRPQDRQFILSSKKLLLSDSGFYLCAWSVLPSRAVGGYTFGSGTRLTVV.

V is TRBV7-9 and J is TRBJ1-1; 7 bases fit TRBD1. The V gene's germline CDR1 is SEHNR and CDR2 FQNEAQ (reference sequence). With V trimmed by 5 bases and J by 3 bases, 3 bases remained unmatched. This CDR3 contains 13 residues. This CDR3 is CASSIQGYTEAFF. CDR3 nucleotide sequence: TGTGCCAGCAGCATACAGGGGTACACTGAAGCTTTCTTT.

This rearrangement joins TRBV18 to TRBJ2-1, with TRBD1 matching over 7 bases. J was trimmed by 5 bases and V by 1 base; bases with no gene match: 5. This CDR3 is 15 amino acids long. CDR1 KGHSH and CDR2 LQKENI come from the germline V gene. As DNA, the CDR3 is TGTGCCAGCTCACCACAAGGGACAGATAACAATGAGCAGTTCTTC. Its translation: CASSPQGTDNNEQFF. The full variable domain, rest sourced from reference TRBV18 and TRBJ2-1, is NAGVMQNPRHLVRRRGQEARLRCSPMKGHSHVYWYRQLPEEGLKFMVYLQKENIIDESGMPKERFSAEFPKEGPSILRIQQVVRGDSAAYFCASSPQGTDNNEQFFGPGTRLTVL.

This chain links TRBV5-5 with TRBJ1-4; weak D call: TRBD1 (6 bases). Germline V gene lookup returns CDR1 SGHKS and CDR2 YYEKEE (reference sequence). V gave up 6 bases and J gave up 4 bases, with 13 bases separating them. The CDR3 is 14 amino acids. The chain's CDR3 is CASTARGSNEKLFF. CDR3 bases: TGTGCCAGCACCGCCAGGGGAAGTAATGAAAAACTGTTTTTT.

In DNA, the CDR3 is TGTGCCAGCAGCTTAGTACAGGTCAATGAAAAACTGTTTTTT. Protein product: CASSLVQVNEKLFF. The chain links TRBV7-2 to TRBJ1-4, with D perhaps matching TRBD1 (5 bases). The V end lost 1 base, the J end lost 5 bases, and 8 bases lay between the germline ends. Germline values: CDR1 SGHTA, CDR2 FQGNSA. The CDR3 contains 14 residues.

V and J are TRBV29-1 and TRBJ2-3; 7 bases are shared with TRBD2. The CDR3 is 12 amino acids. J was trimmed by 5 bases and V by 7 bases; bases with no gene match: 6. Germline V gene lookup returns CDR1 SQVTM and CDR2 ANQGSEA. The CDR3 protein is CSADAGVDTQYF. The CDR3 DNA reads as TGCAGCGCTGATGCGGGGGTAGATACGCAGTATTTT.

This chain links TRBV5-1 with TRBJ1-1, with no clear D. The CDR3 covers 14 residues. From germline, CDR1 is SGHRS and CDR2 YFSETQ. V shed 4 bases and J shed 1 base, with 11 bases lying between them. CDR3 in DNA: TGCGCCAGCAGCCTGGGCCCCGAGAACACTGAAGCTTTCTTT. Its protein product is CASSLGPENTEAFF.

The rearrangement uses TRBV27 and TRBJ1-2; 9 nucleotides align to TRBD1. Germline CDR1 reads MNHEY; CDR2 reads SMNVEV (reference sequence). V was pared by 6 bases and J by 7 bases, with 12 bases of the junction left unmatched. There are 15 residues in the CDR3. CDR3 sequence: CASSAQGQGPRGYTF. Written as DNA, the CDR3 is TGTGCCAGCAGCGCTCAGGGACAGGGCCCCCGTGGCTACACCTTC.

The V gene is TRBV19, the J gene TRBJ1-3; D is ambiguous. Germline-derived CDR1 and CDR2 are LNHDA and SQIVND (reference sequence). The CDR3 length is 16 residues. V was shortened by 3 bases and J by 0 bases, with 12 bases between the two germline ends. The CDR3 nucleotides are TGTGCCAGTAGTATCTTAGACTGGAGCTCTGGAAACACCATATATTTT. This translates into CASSILDWSSGNTIYF.

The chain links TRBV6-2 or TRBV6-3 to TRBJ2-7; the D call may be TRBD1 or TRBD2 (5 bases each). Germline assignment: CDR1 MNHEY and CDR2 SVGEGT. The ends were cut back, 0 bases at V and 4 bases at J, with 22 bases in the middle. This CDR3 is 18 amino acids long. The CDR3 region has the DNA TGTGCCAGCAGTTACTCGATTCGAGTCTTCCGGGGCCTTTACGAGCAGTACTTC. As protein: CASSYSIRVFRGLYEQYF.

Here the CDR3 reads CASSPRTDYYGYTF. CDR3 nucleotide sequence: TGTGCCAGCAGCCCGCGGACGGACTACTATGGCTACACCTTC. The chain recombines TRBV9 with TRBJ1-2; no firm D call. Germline V lookup: CDR1 SGDLS, CDR2 YYNGEE. V was trimmed by 4 bases and J by 3 bases, leaving 13 bases between them. The CDR3 runs to 14 residues. The full variable domain, its missing parts supplied by reference TRBV9 and TRBJ1-2, is DSGVTQTPKHLITATGQRVTLRCSPRSGDLSVYWYQQSLDQGLQFLIQYYNGEERAKGNILERFSAQQFPDLHSELNLSSLELGDSALYFCASSPRTDYYGYTFGSGTRLTVV.

This CDR3 is CASTPMGGPQPQHF. In DNA, the CDR3 is TGTGCCAGCACCCCGATGGGGGGCCCTCAGCCCCAGCATTTT. The chain employs TRBV28 and TRBJ1-5; TRBD1 might be the D (6 bases). The germline gives CDR1 MDHEN, CDR2 SYDVKM. The CDR3 spans 14 residues. The V and J ends lost 7 bases and 6 bases respectively, with 16 bases between them.